One and the same sample provided the 13 T cell receptor beta chains below, sequenced in a study of regulatory T cells in long-lasting Graves disease. TCR beta libraries were built with iRepertoire HTBI primers and Arm-PCR of CDR3 regions. TCRdb reprocessed the multiplex PCR reads via MiXCR and lists one record per CDR3 protein. The sample consists of 410,000 or so distinct CDR3 sequences, around 14% of them appearing once. The time point is: newly diagnosed GD, antithyroid drugs for less than 3 months. The authors made the TCR library using RNA they extracted from PBMCs. These data were also reused for a study on T cells in Graves' hyperthyroidism and ophthalmopathy.

Sequences were derived from peripheral blood mononuclear cells (PBMCs), sampled at new diagnosis, from a patient treated with antithyroid drugs. The receptors come from a woman in her 30s with Graves disease.

This clonotype was detected a few times. The gene calls are TRBV2 and TRBJ1-2; perhaps TRBD1 as D (6 bases). Between the trimmed V and J ends, which lost 4 bases and 0 bases, there was a span of 15 bases. The germline gives CDR1 SNHLY, CDR2 FYNNEI. The CDR3 runs to 16 residues. CDR3 protein: CASSGGHPHPNYGYTF. CDR3 DNA sequence: TGTGCCAGCAGTGGGGGACATCCGCACCCTAACTATGGCTACACCTTC.

This clonotype showed up many times. The chain combines TRBV15 with TRBJ2-3, with D perhaps assigned TRBD1 or TRBD2 (5 bases each). The CDR3 is 14 amino acids. V was trimmed by 3 bases and J by 3 bases, leaving 10 bases between them. Germline CDR1 reads LNHNV; CDR2 reads YYDKDF (reference sequence). Here the CDR3 DNA reads TGTGCCACCAGCAGGAGGGACCGAACAGATACGCAGTATTTT. This translates into CATSRRDRTDTQYF.

This clonotype was seen a few times. V gene TRBV6-1 combines with J gene TRBJ1-4; no firm D call. This CDR3 spans 14 amino acids. Germline CDR1 reads MNHNS; CDR2 reads SASEGT. The V gene lost 7 bases and the J gene lost 4 bases, with 13 bases spanning the gap. The CDR3 reads CASTYGQINEKLFF. The CDR3 coding sequence is TGTGCCAGCACCTACGGGCAGATTAATGAAAAACTGTTTTTT.

The chain recombines TRBV7-9 with TRBJ1-1; 11 positions agree with TRBD1. CDR3 length: 14 residues. J gave up 11 bases and V 6 bases, and 11 bases lay outside the gene matches. Germline assignment: CDR1 SEHNR and CDR2 FQNEAQ (reference sequence). CDR3 sequence reads: CASRPGQGDQGAFF. The CDR3 DNA sequence: TGTGCCAGCAGGCCGGGACAGGGGGACCAAGGGGCTTTCTTT. The variable domain in full, with the rest retrieved from reference TRBV7-9 and TRBJ1-1, is DTGVSQNPRHKITKRGQNVTFRCDPISEHNRLYWYRQTLGQGPEFLTYFQNEAQLEKSRLLSDRFSAERPKGSFSTLEIQRTEQGDSAMYLCASRPGQGDQGAFFGQGTRLTVV.

The CDR3 protein is CASSYSMGTANEQFF. The CDR3 DNA is TGTGCCAGCAGTTACTCTATGGGCACGGCCAATGAGCAGTTCTTC. This sequence joins TRBV6-2 or TRBV6-3 and TRBJ2-1; D is unresolved. Germline V gene sequence: CDR1 MNHEY, CDR2 SVGEGT. The CDR3 consists of 15 residues. Deletions cut 0 bases from V and 6 bases from J, with 12 bases between.

In its sample, this clonotype was seen a few times. The chain carries TRBV15 and TRBJ2-4; no clear D. CDR3 length: 12 residues. The germline V gene encodes CDR1 LNHNV and CDR2 YYDKDF (reference sequence). V lost 4 bases and J lost 10, with 11 bases in between. CDR3 sequence reads: CATSNPIRIQYF. The CDR3 DNA reads TGTGCCACCAGCAACCCCATCCGGATTCAGTACTTC.

This chain links TRBV11-2 with TRBJ2-7, with 8 bases aligning to TRBD2. This CDR3 has 15 amino acids. Germline V gene sequence: CDR1 SGHAT, CDR2 FQNNGV. V lost 0 bases, J lost 2 bases, and 3 bases stayed unmatched. The CDR3 DNA reads as TGTGCCAGCAGCTTAGAACTAGCGGTTACCTACGAGCAGTACTTC. Protein: CASSLELAVTYEQYF.

At least ten counts were recorded for this clonotype. The chain recombines TRBV28 with TRBJ1-1; 8 bases line up with TRBD1. Germline loops: CDR1 MDHEN, CDR2 SYDVKM. Germline trimming cut 6 bases from V and 4 bases from J; bases unmatched to any gene: 7. The CDR3 has 14 residues. CDR3: CASSMTGVGTEAFF. DNA for the CDR3: TGTGCCAGCAGCATGACAGGGGTGGGCACTGAAGCTTTCTTT.

The genes are TRBV27 and TRBJ1-2; D unclear. CDR1 is MNHEY, CDR2 SMNVEV, per germline (reference sequence). The ends were cut back, 6 bases at V and 1 base at J, with 9 bases in the middle. CDR3 length: 13 amino acids. Here the CDR3 reads CASRQALNYGYTF. DNA for the CDR3: TGTGCCAGCAGGCAGGCCCTTAACTATGGCTACACCTTC.

The sample holds many counts of this clonotype. J is TRBJ2-2 and V is TRBV2, with 10 nucleotides matching TRBD1. Germline loops: CDR1 SNHLY, CDR2 FYNNEI. The ends lost 7 bases at V and 3 bases at J; junction bases unmatched: 2. The CDR3 has 14 amino acids. This CDR3 is CASMDRGYTGELFF. The CDR3 DNA sequence: TGTGCCAGCATGGACAGGGGGTACACCGGGGAGCTGTTTTTT.

This clonotype was seen ten or more times. The chain uses TRBV27 and TRBJ1-6; D call uncertain. The CDR3 extends over 12 amino acids. Germline CDR1 and CDR2: MNHEY and SMNVEV (reference sequence). Trimming took 6 bases from V and 7 from J, leaving 7 bases between them. CDR3 residues: CASRPGNSPLHF. CDR3 coding DNA: TGTGCCAGCAGGCCGGGGAATTCACCCCTCCACTTT.

In DNA form, the CDR3 reads TGCAGTGCCCCGGGGTACACCGGGGAGCTGTTTTTT. This codes for CSAPGYTGELFF. V and J are TRBV20-1 and TRBJ2-2; D may be TRBD2 (5 bases). The CDR3 runs to 12 residues. V lost 6 bases and J 3 bases, leaving 8 bases between the germline ends. Germline loops: CDR1 DFQATT, CDR2 SNEGSKA (reference sequence).

The table lists this clonotype with a few counts. The chain recombines TRBV2 with TRBJ1-5; D perhaps matches TRBD1 (5 bases). Trimming cost V 1 base and J 7 bases, with 11 bases left between them. Germline loops: CDR1 SNHLY, CDR2 FYNNEI. This CDR3 comprises 14 residues. In nucleotides, the CDR3 is TGTGCCAGCAGTGAAGAGGCAGGGCAGCAGCCCCAGCATTTT. Amino acids: CASSEEAGQQPQHF.